This TCR beta chain was profiled in a study of cytomegalovirus exposure and HLA in healthy donors. Study-level findings and limits: A later analysis appeared to link common viral pathogens to several of the most significant clusters. Most subjects had HLA-A and HLA-B alleles reportedly predicted accurately by TCR beta sequences. It was in a later analysis that TCR association rates were seen to vary by HLA locus, highest for DRB1 and lowest for HLA-C.

This clone was seen more than once but under ten times. What it binds is not known. 60 Vbeta and 13 Jbeta primers were used in PCR. Methods used by the authors: Roughly 9.9 million shared chains were among the roughly 80 million unique TCR beta chains that a later analysis counted. Using immunoSEQ multiplex PCR, the repertoire was profiled, and TCRdb retains in-frame clones only, with some absent. The V and J calls and clone size come from that table; D and trimming were worked out from the DNA. The sample lists approximately 140,000 clones, 65% to 90% occurring once. The CDR3 extends over 12 amino acids. J lost 4 bases, V lost 7 bases, and 5 bases had no gene match. Looked up from germline, CDR1 is SQVTM and CDR2 is ANQGSEA.

The sequence came from a girl aged 2 to 9 in good health and CMV-seronegative. Sequences were obtained from PBMCs. V is TRBV29-1 and J is TRBJ1-1; 8 nucleotides align to TRBD1. This CDR3 is CSALDRATEAFF. The CDR3 DNA follows: TGCAGCGCCTTGGACAGGGCCACTGAAGCTTTCTTT.